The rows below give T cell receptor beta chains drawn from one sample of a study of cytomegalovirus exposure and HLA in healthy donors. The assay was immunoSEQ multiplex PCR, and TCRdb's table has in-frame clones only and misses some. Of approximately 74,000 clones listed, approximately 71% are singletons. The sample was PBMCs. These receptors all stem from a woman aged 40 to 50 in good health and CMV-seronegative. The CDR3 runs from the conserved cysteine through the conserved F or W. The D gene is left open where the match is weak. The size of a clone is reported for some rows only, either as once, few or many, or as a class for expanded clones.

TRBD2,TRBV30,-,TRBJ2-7,CAWSVGLSAQGEQYF,TGTGCCTGGAGTGTGGGACTATCCGCCCAGGGCGAGCAGTACTTC
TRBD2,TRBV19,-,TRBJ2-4,CASSPRTSGSRNIQYF,TGTGCCAGTAGTCCTCGGACTAGCGGGAGTCGGAACATTCAGTACTTC
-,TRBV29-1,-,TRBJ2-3,CSVDATVADTQYF,TGCAGCGTTGATGCGACAGTCGCGGATACGCAGTATTTT
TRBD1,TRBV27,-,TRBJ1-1,CASSSGQGFGNTEAFF,TGTGCCAGCAGTTCGGGACAGGGGTTTGGGAACACTGAAGCTTTCTTT
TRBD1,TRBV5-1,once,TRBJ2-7,CASSWGRGTGVYEQYF,TGCGCCAGCAGCTGGGGCCGAGGGACAGGGGTGTACGAGCAGTACTTC
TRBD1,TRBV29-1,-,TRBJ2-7,CSVETGALDEQYF,TGCAGCGTTGAAACAGGGGCGCTTGACGAGCAGTACTTC
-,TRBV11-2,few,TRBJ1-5,CASSLSGGGGNQPQHF,TGTGCCAGCAGCTTATCGGGGGGAGGTGGCAATCAGCCCCAGCATTTT
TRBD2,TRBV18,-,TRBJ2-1,CASSPVAGGSSYNEQFF,TGTGCCAGCTCACCTGTAGCGGGGGGGAGCTCCTACAATGAGCAGTTCTTC
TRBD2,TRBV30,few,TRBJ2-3,CAWATSGGINTQYF,TGTGCCTGGGCCACTAGCGGGGGGATAAATACGCAGTATTTT
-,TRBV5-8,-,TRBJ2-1,CASSLHTSGNEQFF,TGTGCCAGCAGCCTCCATACATCGGGCAATGAGCAGTTCTTC
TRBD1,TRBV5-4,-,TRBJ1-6,CASSLDRGPALHF,TGTGCCAGCAGCCTCGACAGGGGGCCTGCCCTCCACTTT
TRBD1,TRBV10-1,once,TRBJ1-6,CASSPGQGVSPLHF,TGCGCCAGCAGCCCGGGACAGGGGGTTTCACCCCTCCACTTT
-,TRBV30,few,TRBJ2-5,CAWTQVKETQYF,TGTGCCTGGACACAAGTAAAAGAGACCCAGTACTTC
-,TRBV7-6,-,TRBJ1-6,CASSEQGGVNSPLHF,TGTGCCAGCAGCGAACAAGGGGGGGTTAATTCACCCCTCCACTTT
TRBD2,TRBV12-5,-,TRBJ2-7,CASGLVREGGSYEQYF,TGTGCTAGTGGTTTGGTACGGGAGGGAGGTTCCTACGAGCAGTACTTC
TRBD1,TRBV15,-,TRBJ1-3,CATSRTGVGNTIYF,TGTGCCACCAGCAGGACAGGGGTTGGAAACACCATATATTTT
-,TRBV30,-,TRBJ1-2,CAWTVLRAANYGYTF,TGTGCCTGGACAGTACTCAGGGCAGCTAACTATGGCTACACCTTC
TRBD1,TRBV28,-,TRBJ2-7,CASTADRGSYEQYF,TGTGCCAGCACCGCAGACAGGGGCTCCTACGAGCAGTACTTC
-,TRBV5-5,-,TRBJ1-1,CASSLLRGGNTEAFF,TGTGCCAGCAGCTTATTACGGGGTGGGAACACTGAAGCTTTCTTT
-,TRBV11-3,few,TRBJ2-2,CASSDRGTNTGELFF,TGTGCCAGCAGCGACCGGGGTACGAACACCGGGGAGCTGTTTTTT
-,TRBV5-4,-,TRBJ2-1,CASSLGRNIDEQFF,TGTGCCAGCAGCTTGGGGAGGAATATAGATGAGCAGTTCTTC
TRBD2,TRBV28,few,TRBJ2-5,CASSSNTGTSGRAYREQYF,TGTGCCAGCAGCTCTAATACCGGGACTAGCGGGAGGGCCTATAGAGAGCAGTACTTC
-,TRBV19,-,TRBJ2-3,CASSTPTGPSTDTQYF,TGTGCCAGTAGTACCCCGACAGGACCTAGCACAGATACGCAGTATTTT
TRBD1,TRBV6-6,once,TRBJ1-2,CATSTGGSGYTF,TGTGCCACCTCGACAGGGGGCTCTGGCTACACCTTC
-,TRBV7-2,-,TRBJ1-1,CASSLARGGTEAFF,TGTGCCAGCAGCTTAGCTAGGGGGGGCACTGAAGCTTTCTTT
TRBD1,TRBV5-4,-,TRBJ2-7,CASSPGQGNYEQYF,TGTGCCAGCAGCCCAGGACAGGGGAACTACGAGCAGTACTTC
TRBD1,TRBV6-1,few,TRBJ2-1,CASSKLRVGGYEQFF,TGTGCCAGCAGCAAACTTCGGGTAGGGGGCTATGAGCAGTTCTTC
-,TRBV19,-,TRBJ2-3,CASSTRRGASTDTQYF,TGTGCCAGTAGCACTAGACGGGGTGCTAGCACAGATACGCAGTATTTT
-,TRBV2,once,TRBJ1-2,CASDHLDSTSGYTF,TGTGCCAGCGACCACCTGGACAGTACAAGTGGCTACACCTTC
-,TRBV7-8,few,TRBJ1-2,CASSARSGGYTF,TGTGCCAGCAGCGCGAGAAGCGGTGGCTACACCTTC
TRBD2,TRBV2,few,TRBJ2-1,CASSVSGGTGSNEQFF,TGTGCCAGCAGTGTTAGCGGGGGGACCGGTTCAAATGAGCAGTTCTTC
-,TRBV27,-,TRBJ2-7,CASSLGGRHEQYF,TGTGCCAGCAGTTTAGGGGGCCGTCACGAGCAGTACTTC
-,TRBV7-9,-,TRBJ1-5,CASSLVCRPYQPQHF,TGTGCCAGCAGCTTAGTTTGCAGGCCCTATCAGCCCCAGCATTTT
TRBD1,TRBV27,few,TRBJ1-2,CASSPSQGARGYTF,TGTGCCAGCAGCCCGAGTCAGGGGGCGCGAGGCTACACCTTC
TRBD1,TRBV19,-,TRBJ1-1,CASSMTGKGTEAFF,TGTGCCAGTAGTATGACAGGGAAGGGCACTGAAGCTTTCTTT
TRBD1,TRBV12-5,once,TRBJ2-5,CASGFHVGGSEETQYF,TGTGCTAGTGGTTTTCACGTAGGGGGCTCGGAAGAGACCCAGTACTTC
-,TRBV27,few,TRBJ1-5,CASRVLIPGQHSTQHF,TGTGCCAGCAGAGTTTTGATCCCGGGACAACACTCTACCCAGCATTTT
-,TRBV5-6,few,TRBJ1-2,CASSLEWSGYTF,TGTGCCAGCAGCTTGGAGTGGAGCGGCTACACCTTC
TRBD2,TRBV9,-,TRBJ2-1,CASSGGGSSYNEQFF,TGTGCCAGCAGCGGCGGGGGAAGCTCCTACAATGAGCAGTTCTTC
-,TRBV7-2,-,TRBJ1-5,CASSSGRYNQPQHF,TGTGCCAGCAGCTCGGGTCGATACAATCAGCCCCAGCATTTT
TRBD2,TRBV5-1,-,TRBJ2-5,CASSWLAGERETQYF,TGCGCCAGCAGCTGGTTGGCGGGAGAACGAGAGACCCAGTACTTC
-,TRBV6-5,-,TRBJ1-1,CASRPTTYTEAFF,TGTGCCAGCAGACCGACAACATACACTGAAGCTTTCTTT
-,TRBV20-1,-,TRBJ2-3,CSYQGYTQYF,TGCAGTTACCAGGGTTATACGCAGTATTTT
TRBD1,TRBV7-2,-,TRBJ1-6,CASSSDRGSSYNSPLHF,TGTGCCAGCAGCTCAGACAGGGGGAGCTCCTATAATTCACCCCTCCACTTT
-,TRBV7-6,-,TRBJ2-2,CASSLASSRGGELFF,TGTGCCAGCAGCTTAGCGTCCAGTCGAGGCGGGGAGCTGTTTTTT
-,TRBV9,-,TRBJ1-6,CASSPRFGGGEFSPLHF,TGTGCCAGCAGCCCTCGCTTCGGGGGTGGAGAATTCTCACCCCTCCACTTT
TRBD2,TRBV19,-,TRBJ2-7,CASRLTSGGQYEQYF,TGTGCCAGTAGGTTGACTAGCGGGGGGCAATACGAGCAGTACTTC
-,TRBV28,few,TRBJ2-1,CASSRAGTSNEQFF,TGTGCCAGCAGCCGAGCCGGGACTTCCAATGAGCAGTTCTTC
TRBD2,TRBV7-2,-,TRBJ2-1,CASSPLAGVAYNEQFF,TGTGCCAGCAGCCCACTAGCGGGAGTGGCCTACAATGAGCAGTTCTTC
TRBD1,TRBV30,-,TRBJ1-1,CAWTGQMNTEAFF,TGTGCCTGGACGGGACAGATGAACACTGAAGCTTTCTTT